This record covers a single TCR beta chain. This entry is derived from a study of blood T cell repertoires in COVID-19. Trimming pared 0 bases from V and 0 bases from J, leaving 9 bases between. CDR1 and CDR2 (germline): SGDLS, YYNGEE. This CDR3 spans 15 amino acids. Clones were sequenced by immunoSEQ multiplex PCR, and TCRdb holds only the in-frame ones, with some missing. The data show 150,000 or so clones, approximately 78% seen once. The clonotype comes from a human donor with acute or convalescent COVID-19. The donor label of this sample is uncertain. The sample consisted of peripheral blood. The chain employs TRBV9 and TRBJ1-1; D gene unclear. CDR3 residues: CASSVGGSMNTEAFF. The DNA of the CDR3 is TGTGCCAGCAGCGTAGGAGGCAGCATGAACACTGAAGCTTTCTTT.